The 5 T cell receptor beta chains listed next were all sequenced from one sample in a study of OX40 agonist ivuxolimab in advanced cancers. TCRdb's table, derived via immunoSEQ multiplex PCR, lists solely in-frame clones and lacks some. The repertoire holds more than 75,000 clones, with more than 75% as singletons. The specimen comprised CD4+ or CD8+ T cells sorted from blood, sampled in a trial of the OX40 agonist ivuxolimab. The origin of the receptors is an adult with an advanced solid tumor such as melanoma, head and neck, liver or kidney cancer.

This clone was counted a single time. The chain combines TRBV9 with TRBJ1-6; no reliable D call. Trimming removed 2 bases from V and 0 bases from J, with 6 bases in between. Germline V gene data show CDR1 as SGDLS and CDR2 as YYNGEE. The CDR3 totals 15 residues. The CDR3 DNA reads as TGTGCCAGCAGCGTCAGTTTCTCCTATAATTCACCCCTCCACTTT. Translated: CASSVSFSYNSPLHF. Supplemented by reference TRBV9 and TRBJ1-6, the full variable domain reads DSGVTQTPKHLITATGQRVTLRCSPRSGDLSVYWYQQSLDQGLQFLIQYYNGEERAKGNILERFSAQQFPDLHSELNLSSLELGDSALYFCASSVSFSYNSPLHFGNGTRLTVT.

This chain links TRBV19 with TRBJ2-2; D gene ambiguous. The CDR3 is 14 amino acids. The germline V gene has CDR1 LNHDA and CDR2 SQIVND (reference sequence). The ends were cut back, 7 bases at V and 1 base at J, with 10 bases in the middle. Here the CDR3 DNA reads TGTGCCAGTAACCACGACAAGAACACCGGGGAGCTGTTTTTT. It yields the protein CASNHDKNTGELFF.

The chain joins TRBV18 to TRBJ2-2; a possible D gene is TRBD1 (5 bases). With 0 bases removed from V and 4 bases from J, the gap between germline ends came to 12 bases. CDR1 KGHSH and CDR2 LQKENI come from the germline V gene. The CDR3 contains 16 residues. Here the CDR3 DNA reads TGTGCCAGCTCACCACCGAATCCTCAGGGCACCGGGGAGCTGTTTTTT. As protein: CASSPPNPQGTGELFF.

The chain combines TRBV15 with TRBJ2-1; maybe TRBD2 (6 bases). There are 15 residues in the CDR3. The germline CDR1 and CDR2 sequences are LNHNV and YYDKDF (reference sequence). Trimming cost V 4 bases and J 6 bases, with 16 bases left between them. CDR3 region: CATSKLGLNPNEQFF. The CDR3 DNA reads as TGTGCCACCAGCAAACTAGGACTAAATCCCAATGAGCAGTTCTTC.

This clone was recorded once. The rearrangement uses TRBV19 and TRBJ2-2, with D possibly TRBD2 on 6 matching bases. CDR3 length: 14 amino acids. The germline V gene has CDR1 LNHDA and CDR2 SQIVND (reference sequence). V lost 3 bases, J lost 7 bases, and 12 bases lay in between. CDR3 protein: CASSIGGVSGELFF. The CDR3 coding sequence is TGTGCCAGTAGTATCGGAGGGGTCAGCGGGGAGCTGTTTTTT.